This T cell receptor (beta chain) was retrieved from a study of graft-versus-host responses after intestinal transplantation. A word on this clone: Its antigen is still unknown.

This table comes from immunoSEQ multiplex PCR, and its TCRdb copy is limited to in-frame clones, with some not included. The table includes about 80,000 clones, roughly nine tenths detected once. The CDR3 is made up of 14 amino acids. Germline V gene data show CDR1 as MNHNS and CDR2 as SASEGT. V gave up 4 bases and J gave up 6 bases; unmatched junction bases: 9. Here the sequenced sample was unstimulated CD4+ T cells sorted from spleen or lymph node cells, taken before intestinal transplant. The chain carries TRBV6-1 and TRBJ2-7; TRBD1 matches at 7 bases. This TCR was sampled from a human donor who received an intestinal transplant. CDR3 protein: CASSAPDREREQYF. The CDR3 nucleotides read TGTGCCAGCAGTGCACCCGACAGGGAACGCGAGCAGTACTTC.